This T cell receptor (beta chain) was sequenced during a study of T cell repertoires in cytomegalovirus infection. Study as a whole: Public TCR beta signatures marked donors with CMV infection and the matching HLA.

Ten or more counts support this clonotype. Its antigen is not known. General study results and limits: The study identified carriers of CMV plus the relevant HLA from cumulative public TCR beta family frequency. HLA-C-restricted, CMV-specific TCR beta clonotypes were dominant ex vivo.

One entry per CDR3 protein results from TCRdb running MiXCR on the reads. The sample consists of fewer than 950,000 distinct CDR3 sequences, approximately 29% of them appearing once. Sequencing used cultured CD8+ T cells from PBMCs, obtained from culture after CMV antigen stimulation. The TCR comes from a human donor in good health (CMV status not recorded). Some clones in this sample may be carry-over from other donors' samples.

CDR3: CASTPRGETTISGANVLTF. In DNA form, the CDR3 reads TGTGCCAGCACCCCTCGGGGGGAAACGACGATCTCTGGGGCCAACGTCCTGACTTTC. The rearrangement uses TRBV7-2 and TRBJ2-6, with 7 bases fitting TRBD2. Germline trimming cut 7 bases from V and 0 bases from J; bases unmatched to any gene: 15. Germline lookup yields CDR1 SGHTA and CDR2 FQGNSA. This CDR3 region has 19 residues.